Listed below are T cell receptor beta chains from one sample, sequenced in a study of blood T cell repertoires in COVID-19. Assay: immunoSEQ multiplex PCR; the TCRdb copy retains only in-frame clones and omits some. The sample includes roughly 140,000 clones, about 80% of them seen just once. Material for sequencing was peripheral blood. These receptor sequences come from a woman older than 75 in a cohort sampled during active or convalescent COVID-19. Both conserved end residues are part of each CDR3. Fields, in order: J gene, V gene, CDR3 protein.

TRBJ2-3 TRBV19 CASSIGGSAGGLTDTQYF
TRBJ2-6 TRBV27 CASSLEGFFSGANVLTF
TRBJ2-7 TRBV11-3 CASSLFSGVQGHEQYF
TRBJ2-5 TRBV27 CASSLNPGQGLGTQYF
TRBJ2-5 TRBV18 CASSPNIKETQYF
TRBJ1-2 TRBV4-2 CASSQYTYGYTF
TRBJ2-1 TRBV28 CASSSGTLLSYNEQFF
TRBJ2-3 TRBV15 CATSRVQRGATDTQYF
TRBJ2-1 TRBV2 CATTRRGSYNEQFF
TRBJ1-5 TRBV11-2 CASSLSEHQPQHF
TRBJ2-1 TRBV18 CASSRDYTYNEQFF